This is a list of T cell receptor beta chains from one sample in a study of CD8+ T cells in alopecia areata. Clones were sequenced by immunoSEQ multiplex PCR, and TCRdb holds only the in-frame ones, with some missing. The sample carries some 210,000 clones, around 62% recorded once. Sequencing was performed on CD4+ T cells sorted from blood, taken at week 0. These receptors originate from a human donor with alopecia areata. CDR3s leave out the opening cysteine and the closing phenylalanine or tryptophan. The order of the fields is CDR3 protein, V gene, J gene.

cdr3_aa: ASSLITEGTDTQY
v_call: TRBV5-6
j_call: TRBJ2-3

cdr3_aa: ASSLTGSGNTEAF
v_call: TRBV5-1
j_call: TRBJ1-1

cdr3_aa: AWTPQSSGNTIY
v_call: TRBV30
j_call: TRBJ1-3

cdr3_aa: ASSWVAGGQGEQF
v_call: TRBV7-2
j_call: TRBJ2-1

cdr3_aa: ASSHTKNIQY
v_call: TRBV13
j_call: TRBJ2-4

cdr3_aa: ASSNTGGGNGYT
v_call: TRBV6-5
j_call: TRBJ1-2

cdr3_aa: ASSLGQGAWTDTQY
v_call: TRBV7-2
j_call: TRBJ2-3

cdr3_aa: ASSLWDRGRVTYEQY
v_call: TRBV14
j_call: TRBJ2-7

cdr3_aa: AWSVWDSGTQY
v_call: TRBV30
j_call: TRBJ2-5

cdr3_aa: ASSQEMGYNEQF
v_call: TRBV4-2
j_call: TRBJ2-1

cdr3_aa: ATTFEHTEAF
v_call: TRBV2
j_call: TRBJ1-1

cdr3_aa: ASSFYQGNSNQPQH
v_call: TRBV7-9
j_call: TRBJ1-5

cdr3_aa: ASSFPFREDTQY
v_call: TRBV7-8
j_call: TRBJ2-3

cdr3_aa: ASSPPENYGYT
v_call: TRBV18
j_call: TRBJ1-2

cdr3_aa: ASSLSRLAAKETQY
v_call: TRBV27
j_call: TRBJ2-5

cdr3_aa: SVEQGAKNIQY
v_call: TRBV29-1
j_call: TRBJ2-4

cdr3_aa: AWTKEQGKNEQF
v_call: TRBV30
j_call: TRBJ2-1

cdr3_aa: ASSLVSLNTEAF
v_call: TRBV7-3
j_call: TRBJ1-1

cdr3_aa: ASSELGQRNTEAF
v_call: TRBV6-1
j_call: TRBJ1-1

cdr3_aa: ASSQVRHPNTGELF
v_call: TRBV14
j_call: TRBJ2-2

cdr3_aa: ASSRRGGQGTNTEAF
v_call: TRBV7-9
j_call: TRBJ1-1

cdr3_aa: AWSVGHTNSPLH
v_call: TRBV30
j_call: TRBJ1-6

cdr3_aa: ASSLTGVANTEAF
v_call: TRBV5-1
j_call: TRBJ1-1

cdr3_aa: ASSLGIGKGYEQY
v_call: TRBV25-1
j_call: TRBJ2-7

cdr3_aa: ASTLADNQPQH
v_call: TRBV19
j_call: TRBJ1-5

cdr3_aa: ASSPPESRTSGYNEQF
v_call: TRBV18
j_call: TRBJ2-1

cdr3_aa: ASSVDGTSGSGAQY
v_call: TRBV9
j_call: TRBJ2-5

cdr3_aa: ASSELVGGAEAF
v_call: TRBV25-1
j_call: TRBJ1-1

cdr3_aa: ASTQGPNQPQH
v_call: TRBV6-5
j_call: TRBJ1-5

cdr3_aa: ASSGLDFTGELF
v_call: TRBV5-6
j_call: TRBJ2-2

cdr3_aa: ASSVEVAGNNEQF
v_call: TRBV9
j_call: TRBJ2-1

cdr3_aa: ASSEYGQRNSPLH
v_call: TRBV25-1
j_call: TRBJ1-6

cdr3_aa: ASSREGPGPSTDTQY
v_call: TRBV19
j_call: TRBJ2-3

cdr3_aa: ASSLGEGQPQH
v_call: TRBV5-1
j_call: TRBJ1-5

cdr3_aa: ASSHRVTGEQF
v_call: TRBV7-9
j_call: TRBJ2-1

cdr3_aa: ASKGRGEGLSNEQF
v_call: TRBV2
j_call: TRBJ2-1

cdr3_aa: ASSQGWVGTDTQY
v_call: TRBV4-1
j_call: TRBJ2-3

cdr3_aa: AWSDGRSNQPQH
v_call: TRBV30
j_call: TRBJ1-5

cdr3_aa: ASSLVSSGSPTDTQY
v_call: TRBV5-1
j_call: TRBJ2-3

cdr3_aa: ASSEFGTGAGDGYT
v_call: TRBV2
j_call: TRBJ1-2

cdr3_aa: ASSMDSYYGYT
v_call: TRBV19
j_call: TRBJ1-2

cdr3_aa: AWSGTVYGYT
v_call: TRBV30
j_call: TRBJ1-2

cdr3_aa: ASSLAAGQGIHGYT
v_call: TRBV7-2
j_call: TRBJ1-2

cdr3_aa: ASSPGQTPNYGYT
v_call: TRBV18
j_call: TRBJ1-2

cdr3_aa: ASSEARAGRYQPQH
v_call: TRBV2
j_call: TRBJ1-5

cdr3_aa: ASSFHGGRSYEQY
v_call: TRBV11-2
j_call: TRBJ2-7

cdr3_aa: SVGVTGAHEQY
v_call: TRBV29-1
j_call: TRBJ2-7

cdr3_aa: ASSTSTYEQY
v_call: TRBV28
j_call: TRBJ2-7

cdr3_aa: ASSFRRTEAF
v_call: TRBV5-6
j_call: TRBJ1-1

cdr3_aa: ASSYGDRYSEAF
v_call: TRBV6-5
j_call: TRBJ1-1

cdr3_aa: AIGQGTEAF
v_call: TRBV10-3
j_call: TRBJ1-1

cdr3_aa: ASSEWPPRTDTQY
v_call: TRBV2
j_call: TRBJ2-3

cdr3_aa: ASSTDRGHEQY
v_call: TRBV11-2
j_call: TRBJ2-7

cdr3_aa: ATSRDRKGYT
v_call: TRBV15
j_call: TRBJ1-2

cdr3_aa: ASSSTGIRGYT
v_call: TRBV11-2
j_call: TRBJ1-2

cdr3_aa: ASSYLRQGYTEAF
v_call: TRBV6-5
j_call: TRBJ1-1